The sequence of this T cell receptor beta chain was determined in a study of human T cells and chemical hapten exposure. About the research overall: Scalp application of diphenylcyclopropenone was performed weekly in patients across the entire roughly 25-week study. Study-level points and caveats: PT1 expanded TCR counts and patch test score were linked, and their correlation was positive. Expanded TCRs formed significantly more large CDR3 similarity clusters than controls.

Between the trimmed V and J ends, which lost 3 bases and 6 bases, there was a span of 12 bases. CDR3 length equals 13 residues. CDR1 SGDLS and CDR2 YYNGEE come from the germline V gene. The time point is: patch test 1, 2 weeks after DPC sensitization. The treatment here: therapeutic diphenylcyclopropenone sensitization with weekly scalp DPC. The study extracted total RNA from unfractionated whole blood. TCRdb redid the calling of the RACE reads with MiXCR, one entry per CDR3 protein. The sample has nearly 350,000 distinct CDR3 sequences, roughly 6.9% seen once; the top ten hold about 8%. This clonotype was seen only a few times. The antigen is unknown.

This rearrangement joins TRBV9 to TRBJ1-1; D is perhaps TRBD1 (6 bases). The origin of this receptor is a young woman with alopecia areata. Some clones in this sample may be carry-over from other donors' samples. The sequencing used whole blood, collected in connection with sensitization to the hapten diphenylcyclopropenone (DPC). The CDR3 is CASSAQGPSEAFF. The CDR3 DNA follows: TGTGCCAGCAGCGCACAGGGCCCCTCTGAAGCTTTCTTT.